This T cell receptor beta chain was sequenced for a study of cytomegalovirus exposure and HLA in healthy donors. The overall study: Of all 400 or so donors who were genotyped, roughly 81% belonged to the Caucasian-associated ancestry cluster.

This clone has more than one count but fewer than ten. The antigen remains undetermined. The CDR3 has 13 residues. V lost 3 bases, J lost 5 bases, and 9 bases lay in between. The germline CDR1 and CDR2 sequences are LNHDA and SQIVND (reference sequence). A multiplex PCR was run with 60 Vbeta primers and 13 Jbeta primers. TCRdb's table, derived via immunoSEQ multiplex PCR, lists solely in-frame clones and lacks some. There are about 130,000 clones in the sample; 70% to 85% occur only once, and approximately 2.8% lies in the top ten. The study, taken as a whole, reports: Only CMV serostatus was available as immune exposure information.

Material: PBMCs. The clonotype was recovered from a boy between 2 and 10 years old in good health and CMV-seronegative. The chain uses TRBV19 and TRBJ2-3; a possible D gene is TRBD1 (5 bases). This CDR3 reads CASSIGAQDTQYF. CDR3 nucleotide sequence: TGTGCCAGTAGTATTGGGGCCCAAGATACGCAGTATTTT.